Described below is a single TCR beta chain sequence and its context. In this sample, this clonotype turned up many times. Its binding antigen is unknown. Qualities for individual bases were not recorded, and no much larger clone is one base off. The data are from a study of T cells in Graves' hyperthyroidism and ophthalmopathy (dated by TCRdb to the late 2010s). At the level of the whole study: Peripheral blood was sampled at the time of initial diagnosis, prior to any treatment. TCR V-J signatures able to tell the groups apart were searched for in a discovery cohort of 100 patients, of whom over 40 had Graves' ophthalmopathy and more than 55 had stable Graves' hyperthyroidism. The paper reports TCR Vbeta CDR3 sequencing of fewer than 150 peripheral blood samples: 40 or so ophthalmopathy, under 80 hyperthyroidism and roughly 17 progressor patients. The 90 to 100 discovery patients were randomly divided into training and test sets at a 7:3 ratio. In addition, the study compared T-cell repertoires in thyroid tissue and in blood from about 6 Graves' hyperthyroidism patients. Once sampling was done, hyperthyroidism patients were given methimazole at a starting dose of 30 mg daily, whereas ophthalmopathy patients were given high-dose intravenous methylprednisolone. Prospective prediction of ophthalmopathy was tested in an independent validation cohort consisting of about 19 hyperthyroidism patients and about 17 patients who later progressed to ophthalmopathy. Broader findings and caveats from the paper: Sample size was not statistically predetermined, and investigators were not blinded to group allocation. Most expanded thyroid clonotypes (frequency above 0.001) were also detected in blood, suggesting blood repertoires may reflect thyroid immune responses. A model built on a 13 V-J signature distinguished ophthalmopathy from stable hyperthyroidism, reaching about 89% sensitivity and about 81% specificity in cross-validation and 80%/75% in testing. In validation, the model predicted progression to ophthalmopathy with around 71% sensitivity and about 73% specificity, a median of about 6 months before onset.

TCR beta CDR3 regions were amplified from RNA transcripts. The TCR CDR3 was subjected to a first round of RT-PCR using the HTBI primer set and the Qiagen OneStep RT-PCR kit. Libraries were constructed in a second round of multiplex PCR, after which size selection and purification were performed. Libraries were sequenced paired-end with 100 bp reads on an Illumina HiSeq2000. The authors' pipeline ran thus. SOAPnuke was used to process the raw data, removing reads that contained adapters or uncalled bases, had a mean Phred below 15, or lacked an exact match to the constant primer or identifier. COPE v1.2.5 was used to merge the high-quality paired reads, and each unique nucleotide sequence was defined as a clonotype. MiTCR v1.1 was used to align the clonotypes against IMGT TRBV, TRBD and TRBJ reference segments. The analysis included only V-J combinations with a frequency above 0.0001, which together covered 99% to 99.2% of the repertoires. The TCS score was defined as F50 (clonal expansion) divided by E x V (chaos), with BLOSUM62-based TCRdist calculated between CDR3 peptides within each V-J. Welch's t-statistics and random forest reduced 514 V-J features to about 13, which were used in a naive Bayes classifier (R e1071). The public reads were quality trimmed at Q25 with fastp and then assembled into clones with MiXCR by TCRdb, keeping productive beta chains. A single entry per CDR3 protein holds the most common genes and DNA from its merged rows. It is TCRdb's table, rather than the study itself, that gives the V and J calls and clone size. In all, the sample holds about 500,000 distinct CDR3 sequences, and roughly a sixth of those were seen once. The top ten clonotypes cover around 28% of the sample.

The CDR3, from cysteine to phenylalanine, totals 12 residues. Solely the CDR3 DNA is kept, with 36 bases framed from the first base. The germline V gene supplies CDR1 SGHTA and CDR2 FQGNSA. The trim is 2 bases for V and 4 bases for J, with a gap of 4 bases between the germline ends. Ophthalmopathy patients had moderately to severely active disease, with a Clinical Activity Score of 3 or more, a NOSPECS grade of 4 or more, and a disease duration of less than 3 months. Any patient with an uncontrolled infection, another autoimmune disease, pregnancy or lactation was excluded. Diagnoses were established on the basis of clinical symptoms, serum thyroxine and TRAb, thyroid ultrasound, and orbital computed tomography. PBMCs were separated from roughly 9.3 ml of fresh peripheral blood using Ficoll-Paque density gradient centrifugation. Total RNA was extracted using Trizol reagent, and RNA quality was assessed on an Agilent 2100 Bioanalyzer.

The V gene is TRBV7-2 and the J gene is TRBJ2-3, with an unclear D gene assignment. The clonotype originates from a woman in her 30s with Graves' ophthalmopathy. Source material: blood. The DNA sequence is TGTGCCAGCAGCTTACTCGCAGATACGCAGTATTTT. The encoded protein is CASSLLADTQYF.